The T cell receptor (beta chain) under discussion was sequenced for a study of blood T cell repertoires in COVID-19. Overall study: The origin of the acute and convalescent COVID-19 samples was the United States, Italy and Spain.

The V end lost 3 bases, the J end lost 2 bases, and 20 bases lay between the germline ends. The CDR3 runs to 18 residues. The germline V gene encodes CDR1 ENHRY and CDR2 SYGVKD. Authors' methods: Nucleated cell counts were estimated from reference gene primer amplification. Sequenced by immunoSEQ multiplex PCR; TCRdb stores in-frame clones only, minus some. That table furnishes V, J and clone size, whereas the DNA furnished D and trimming. The data contain 150,000 to 200,000 clones, approximately 83% of them seen just once; the ten biggest clones take up about 10%. The rearrangement uses TRBV10-3 and TRBJ2-1, with a weak D call TRBD2 (6 bases). The TCR originated in a human donor with active or convalescent COVID-19. The donor label of this sample is uncertain. Sequenced input: peripheral blood. The CDR3 loop is CAISDLAGIDRPYNEQFF. CDR3 sequence (DNA): TGTGCCATCAGTGATCTGGCGGGGATTGACCGCCCCTACAATGAGCAGTTCTTC.